The 13 T cell receptor beta chains reported below all come from one sample, sequenced in a study of identical twins. A single record per CDR3 protein comes from TCRdb applying MiXCR to the 5' RACE reads. The table records hundreds of thousands of distinct CDR3 sequences, around 5.7% of them present only once. Sequenced sample: naive T cells sorted from blood. The source of these receptors is a man between 18 and 35 years old in good health.

This clonotype came up many times. The chain links TRBV29-1 to TRBJ2-1; 13 bases are a match to TRBD2. CDR3 size: 18 residues. The ends lost 2 bases at V and 4 bases at J; junction bases unmatched: 11. Germline V gene data show CDR1 as SQVTM and CDR2 as ANQGSEA. The CDR3: CSVEYSLGLAGSYNEQFF. The CDR3 DNA follows: TGCAGCGTTGAATACTCATTGGGACTAGCGGGAAGTTACAATGAGCAGTTCTTC.

This clonotype was observed a handful of times. This chain joins TRBV11-2 and TRBJ2-3; no clear D. CDR1 is SGHAT, CDR2 FQNNGV, per germline. The length of the CDR3 is 14 residues. The V gene lost 3 bases and the J gene lost 6 bases, with 13 bases spanning the gap. CDR3 DNA sequence: TGTGCCAGCAGCTTCGTCCCGCCGGTGGATACGCAGTATTTT. Amino acid sequence: CASSFVPPVDTQYF.

In its sample, this clonotype was seen many times. The CDR3 bases are TGTGCCAGCAGCTTGGACAGCTCGGTGAATAGGCGGGAGCTGTTTTTT. This gives the protein CASSLDSSVNRRELFF. The chain joins TRBV5-4 to TRBJ2-2; D remains unclear. V was trimmed by 0 bases and J by 9 bases, leaving 18 bases between them. Germline V CDR1 and CDR2: SGHNT, YYREEE (reference sequence). The CDR3 is 16 amino acids.

CDR3 nucleotides: TGCGCCAGCAGCTTGGCAAATAGGGAGAACACCGGGGAGCTGTTTTTT. This translates into CASSLANRENTGELFF. The rearrangement joins TRBV5-1 to TRBJ2-2; D remains unclear. CDR3 length: 16 amino acids. With 0 bases removed from V and 1 base from J, the gap between germline ends came to 10 bases. CDR1 and CDR2 (germline): SGHRS, YFSETQ.

This clonotype was recorded a few times. This chain joins TRBV7-9 and TRBJ1-1, with D tentatively TRBD1 (5 bases). Trimming took off 5 bases at V and 0 bases at J, with 16 bases between the two ends. CDR1 is SEHNR and CDR2 is FQNEAQ in the germline V gene (reference sequence). CDR3 length equals 16 residues. CDR3 amino acids: CASSLGGNVVNTEAFF. CDR3 DNA sequence: TGTGCCAGCAGCCTGGGGGGGAACGTGGTGAACACTGAAGCTTTCTTT.

There are a few counts of this clonotype. The chain combines TRBV6-1 with TRBJ1-4; D is unclear. The CDR3 contains 15 residues. Germline CDR1 MNHNS, CDR2 SASEGT. The ends were cut back, 1 base at V and 6 bases at J, with 12 bases in the middle. The CDR3 DNA follows: TGTGCCAGCAGTGAAGTGAGGGAAGTTGATGAAAAACTGTTTTTT. It specifies CASSEVREVDEKLFF.

In its sample, this clonotype was seen many times. The chain has TRBV2 and TRBJ2-7; possible D gene TRBD2, 6 bases. This CDR3 region has 11 residues. CDR1 SNHLY and CDR2 FYNNEI come from the germline V gene. The V gene lost 7 bases and the J gene lost 12 bases, with 16 bases spanning the gap. The CDR3 loop is CASTGGGTWYF. The CDR3, as DNA: TGTGCCAGCACAGGAGGCGGGACCTGGTACTTC. The variable domain in full, completed from reference TRBV2 and TRBJ2-7, reads EPEVTQTPSHQVTQMGQEVILRCVPISNHLYFYWYRQILGQKVEFLVSFYNNEISEKSEIFDDQFSVERPDGSNFTLKIRSTKLEDSAMYFCASTGGGTWYFGPGTRLTVT.

This clonotype was found many times. The V gene is TRBV10-3, the J gene TRBJ2-1; 10 positions match TRBD2. Looked up from germline, CDR1 is ENHRY and CDR2 is SYGVKD. This CDR3 is built from 19 residues. V was clipped by 0 bases and J by 14 bases; unmatched bases: 22. The CDR3 spells CAISESIAGGSFMWTSEFF. The CDR3 region has the DNA TGTGCCATCAGTGAGTCTATAGCGGGAGGATCATTCATGTGGACCAGCGAGTTCTTC.

This clonotype was detected only a few times. The rearrangement links TRBV2 to TRBJ2-4; D gene unclear. The germline V gene encodes CDR1 SNHLY and CDR2 FYNNEI. With 2 bases removed from V and 0 bases from J, the gap between germline ends came to 11 bases. The CDR3 is made up of 16 amino acids. The CDR3 sequence is CASSERIDLAKNIQYF. In nucleotides, the CDR3 is TGTGCCAGCAGTGAAAGAATAGACCTAGCCAAAAACATTCAGTACTTC.

J is TRBJ2-3 and V is TRBV4-1; D possibly corresponds to TRBD1 (5 bases). Trimming left V 2 bases short and J 4 bases short, with 13 bases between. From germline, CDR1 is MGHRA and CDR2 YSYEKL. The CDR3 covers 15 residues. This chain's CDR3 is CASSQRQHAPDTQYF. The CDR3 nucleotides are TGCGCCAGCAGCCAACGACAGCATGCGCCAGATACGCAGTATTTT.

This clonotype was counted many times. This chain uses TRBV2 with TRBJ2-7, with D perhaps matching TRBD1 (6 bases). V lost 6 bases to trimming and J lost 5 bases, with 20 bases between them. CDR3 length equals 15 residues. The germline V gene has CDR1 SNHLY and CDR2 FYNNEI. The CDR3 here is CASSTTRKGDHEQYV. The CDR3 coding sequence is TGTGCCAGCAGCACCACCAGGAAGGGGGACCACGAGCAGTACGTC.

This clonotype was found many times. The rearrangement joins TRBV29-1 to TRBJ2-3; TRBD1 or TRBD2 may be the D gene (5 bases each). Looked up from germline, CDR1 is SQVTM and CDR2 is ANQGSEA. The CDR3 consists of 10 residues. V was pared by 4 bases and J by 9 bases, with 8 bases between. The CDR3 protein is CSVGGATQYF. The CDR3 nucleotides are TGCAGCGTTGGAGGGGCAACGCAGTATTTT.

This clonotype was found many times. V gene TRBV9 combines with J gene TRBJ2-5; 7 bases line up with TRBD2. Germline V gene data show CDR1 as SGDLS and CDR2 as YYNGEE. This CDR3 is 14 amino acids long. Germline trimming cut 3 bases from V and 1 base from J; bases unmatched to any gene: 3. For the CDR3, the DNA is TGTGCCAGCAGCGCGGGGGGTATCCAAGAGACCCAGTACTTC. Encoded protein: CASSAGGIQETQYF.